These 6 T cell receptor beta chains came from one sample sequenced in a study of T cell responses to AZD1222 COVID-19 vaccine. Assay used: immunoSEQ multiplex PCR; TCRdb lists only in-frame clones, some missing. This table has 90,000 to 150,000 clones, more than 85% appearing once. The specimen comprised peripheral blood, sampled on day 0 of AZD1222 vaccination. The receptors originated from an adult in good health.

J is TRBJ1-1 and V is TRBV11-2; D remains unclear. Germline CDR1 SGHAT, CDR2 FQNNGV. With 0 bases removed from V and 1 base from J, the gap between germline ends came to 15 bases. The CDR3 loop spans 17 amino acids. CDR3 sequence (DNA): TGTGCCAGCAGCTTAGATCTCAGCGTCGGACCGAACACTGAAGCTTTCTTT. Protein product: CASSLDLSVGPNTEAFF.

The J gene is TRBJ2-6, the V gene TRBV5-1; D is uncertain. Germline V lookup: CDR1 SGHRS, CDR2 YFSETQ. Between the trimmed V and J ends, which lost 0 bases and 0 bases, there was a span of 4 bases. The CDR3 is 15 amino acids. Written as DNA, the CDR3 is TGCGCCAGCAGCTTGGAAAGCTCTGGGGCCAACGTCCTGACTTTC. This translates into CASSLESSGANVLTF.

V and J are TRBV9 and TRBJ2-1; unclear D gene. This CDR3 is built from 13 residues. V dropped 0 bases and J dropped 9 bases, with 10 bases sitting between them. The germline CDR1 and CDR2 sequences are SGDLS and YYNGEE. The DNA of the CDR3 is TGTGCCAGCAGCGTAGTTAGAGCCAGTGAGCAGTTCTTC. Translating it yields CASSVVRASEQFF.

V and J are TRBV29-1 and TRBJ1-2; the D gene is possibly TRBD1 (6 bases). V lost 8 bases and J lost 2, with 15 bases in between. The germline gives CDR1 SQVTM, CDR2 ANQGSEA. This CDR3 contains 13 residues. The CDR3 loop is CSPPGQRNYGYTF. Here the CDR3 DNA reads TGCAGCCCCCCCGGACAGCGAAACTATGGCTACACCTTC.

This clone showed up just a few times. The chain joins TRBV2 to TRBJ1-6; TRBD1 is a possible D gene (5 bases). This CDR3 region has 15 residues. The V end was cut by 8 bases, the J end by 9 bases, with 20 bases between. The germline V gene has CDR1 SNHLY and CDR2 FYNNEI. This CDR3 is CASYRDRGYGSPLHF. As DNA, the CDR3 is TGTGCCAGCTATAGGGACCGGGGGTATGGTTCACCCCTCCACTTT.

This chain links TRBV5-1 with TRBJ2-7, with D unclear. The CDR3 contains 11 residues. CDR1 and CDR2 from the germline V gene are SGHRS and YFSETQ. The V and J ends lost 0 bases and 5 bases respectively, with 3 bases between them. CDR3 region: CASSLENEQYF. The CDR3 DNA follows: TGCGCCAGCAGCTTGGAAAACGAGCAGTACTTC. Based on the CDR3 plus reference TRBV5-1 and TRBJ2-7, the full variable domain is KAGVTQTPRYLIKTRGQQVTLSCSPISGHRSVSWYQQTPGQGLQFLFEYFSETQRNKGNFPGRFSGRQFSNSRSEMNVSTLELGDSALYLCASSLENEQYFGPGTRLTVT.